Below, 7 T cell receptor beta chains from the same sample are listed, as sequenced in a study of cytomegalovirus exposure and HLA in healthy donors. Profiling relied on immunoSEQ multiplex PCR, and the TCRdb table lists in-frame clones only, not all of them. Of some 150,000 clones listed, around 93% are singletons. Sequenced sample: PBMCs. The source is a man between 18 and 29 years old in good health and CMV-seropositive.

The CDR3 protein is CASRIWAGVGGNEQFF. The CDR3 DNA sequence: TGTGCCAGCAGGATATGGGCGGGAGTCGGTGGGAATGAGCAGTTCTTC. The chain joins TRBV2 to TRBJ2-1; 7 nucleotides line up with TRBD2. CDR1 is SNHLY and CDR2 is FYNNEI in the germline V gene. The CDR3 runs to 16 residues. V lost 6 bases to trimming and J lost 7 bases; unmatched junction nucleotides: 15.

The V call is TRBV9, the J call TRBJ2-2; the match to TRBD2 covers 11 bases. This CDR3 spans 16 amino acids. Germline trimming cut 2 bases from V and 2 bases from J; bases unmatched to any gene: 2. Per germline, CDR1 SGDLS and CDR2 YYNGEE. The CDR3 DNA sequence: TGTGCCAGCAGCGTCACTAGCGGGAGAAACACCGGGGAGCTGTTTTTT. Its translation: CASSVTSGRNTGELFF.

The J gene is TRBJ2-7, the V gene TRBV10-3; D remains ambiguous. The V and J ends lost 1 base and 3 bases respectively, with 13 bases between them. Looked up from germline, CDR1 is ENHRY and CDR2 is SYGVKD. The CDR3 consists of 15 residues. The CDR3 loop reads CAISEFTPPSYEQYF. The CDR3 DNA follows: TGTGCCATCAGTGAGTTTACTCCTCCGAGCTACGAGCAGTACTTC.

This clone is a singleton in its sample. The chain combines TRBV5-4 with TRBJ2-2, with TRBD1 identical over 10 bases. V trimming: 0 bases; J trimming: 2 bases; junction bases outside the gene matches: 13. Germline V gene data show CDR1 as SGHNT and CDR2 as YYREEE (reference sequence). The CDR3 is 20 residues long. The CDR3 nucleotides are TGTGCCAGCAGCTTGGGGGCCGGGACAGGGGTAAACTTAAACACCGGGGAGCTGTTTTTT. It translates to CASSLGAGTGVNLNTGELFF. The full variable domain, completed using reference TRBV5-4 and TRBJ2-2, is ETGVTQSPTHLIKTRGQQVTLRCSSQSGHNTVSWYQQALGQGPQFIFQYYREEENGRGNFPPRFSGLQFPNYSSELNVNALELDDSALYLCASSLGAGTGVNLNTGELFFGEGSRLTVL.

The chain joins TRBV6-6 to TRBJ1-5; weak D call: TRBD1 (5 bases). The CDR3 runs to 14 residues. V was pared by 2 bases and J by 7 bases, with 12 bases between. CDR1 MNHNY and CDR2 SVGAGI come from the germline V gene (reference sequence). CDR3: CASSYGRGVQPQHF. The CDR3 DNA reads as TGTGCCAGCAGTTACGGGAGGGGAGTACAGCCCCAGCATTTT.

This chain links TRBV7-6 with TRBJ1-2, with unresolved D. V gave up 5 bases and J gave up 6 bases, with 13 bases separating them. CDR3 length: 13 residues. CDR1 is SGHVS and CDR2 is FNYEAQ in the germline V gene. CDR3 loop: CASSRHSRNGYTF. The CDR3 DNA sequence: TGTGCCAGCAGCCGACACTCACGAAATGGCTACACCTTC. Based on the CDR3 plus reference TRBV7-6 and TRBJ1-2, the full variable domain is GAGVSQSPRYKVTKRGQDVALRCDPISGHVSLYWYRQALGQGPEFLTYFNYEAQQDKSGLPNDRFSAERPEGSISTLTIQRTEQRDSAMYRCASSRHSRNGYTFGSGTRLTVV.

The CDR3 protein is CASSLGRLPGLAGGSSYNEQFF. The CDR3 region has the DNA TGTGCCAGCAGCTTAGGGAGGTTACCGGGACTAGCGGGAGGGAGCTCCTACAATGAGCAGTTCTTC. The chain has TRBV7-8 and TRBJ2-1, with TRBD2 matching over 16 bases. J was trimmed by 0 bases and V by 1 base; bases with no gene match: 12. The CDR3 covers 22 residues. The germline gives CDR1 SGHVS, CDR2 FQNEAQ.